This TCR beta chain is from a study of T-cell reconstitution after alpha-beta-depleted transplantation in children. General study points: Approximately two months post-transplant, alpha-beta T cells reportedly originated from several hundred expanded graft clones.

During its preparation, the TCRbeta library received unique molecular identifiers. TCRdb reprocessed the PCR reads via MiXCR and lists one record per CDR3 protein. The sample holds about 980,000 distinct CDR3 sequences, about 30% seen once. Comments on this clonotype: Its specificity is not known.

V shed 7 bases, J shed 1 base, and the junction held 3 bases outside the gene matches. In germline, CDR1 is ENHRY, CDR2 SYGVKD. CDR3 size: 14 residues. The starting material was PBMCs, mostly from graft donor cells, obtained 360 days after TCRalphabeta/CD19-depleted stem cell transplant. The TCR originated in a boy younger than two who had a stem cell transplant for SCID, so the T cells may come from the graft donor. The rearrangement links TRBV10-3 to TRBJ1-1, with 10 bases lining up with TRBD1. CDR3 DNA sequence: TGTGCCATCACCAGACAGGGGGCGAACACTGAAGCTTTCTTT. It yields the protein CAITRQGANTEAFF.